This T cell receptor (beta chain) was recovered during a study of control samples from healthy donors and cancer patients. Data came from immunoSEQ multiplex PCR; TCRdb stores just in-frame clones and leaves some out. This sample has 350,000 to 450,000 clones, with 80% to 95% found just once. Germline-derived CDR1 and CDR2 are SGDLS and YYNGEE. CDR3 length: 14 amino acids. Losses at the gene ends were 7 bases for V and 5 bases for J; bases not matched to a gene: 7. The chain recombines TRBV9 with TRBJ1-4; the match to TRBD1 covers 8 bases. The receptor was isolated from a middle-aged man with head and neck cancer. Source material: PBMCs. For the CDR3, the DNA is TGTGCCAGCTCAGGGGGCAGCTACAATGAAAAACTGTTTTTT. As protein: CASSGGSYNEKLFF. The full variable domain, with the rest looked up from reference TRBV9 and TRBJ1-4, is DSGVTQTPKHLITATGQRVTLRCSPRSGDLSVYWYQQSLDQGLQFLIQYYNGEERAKGNILERFSAQQFPDLHSELNLSSLELGDSALYFCASSGGSYNEKLFFGSGTQLSVL.